These 30 T cell receptor beta chains came from one sample sequenced in a study of blood T cell repertoires in COVID-19. The table came from immunoSEQ multiplex PCR; TCRdb's copy has only in-frame clones and leaves some out. The sample has over 100,000 clones, approximately 80% seen once; the top ten hold approximately 7%. Sequencing was done on a sample of peripheral blood. The receptors were gathered from a woman between 45 and 65 years old with acute or convalescent COVID-19.

The CDR3 sequence is CASSLSLLRNEQFF. CDR3 sequence (DNA): TGTGCCAGCAGCCTTAGCCTATTGAGAAATGAGCAGTTCTTC. The V gene is TRBV28, the J gene TRBJ2-1; D uncertain. The CDR3 is 14 amino acids. Germline lookup yields CDR1 MDHEN and CDR2 SYDVKM. V lost 6 bases to trimming and J lost 7 bases, with 16 bases between them.

This clone has only one observation. The chain couples TRBV15 to TRBJ1-4; D is unclear. Germline V CDR1 and CDR2: LNHNV, YYDKDF (reference sequence). This CDR3 region has 13 residues. Trimming pared 3 bases from V and 7 bases from J, leaving 9 bases between. In DNA form, the CDR3 reads TGTGCCACCAGCAGGGGAGTTGGTGAAAAACTGTTTTTT. Encoded protein: CATSRGVGEKLFF.

The CDR3 DNA follows: TGTGCCAGCAGCTTACTAGCGGGAGTAATGAAAGAGCAGTTCTTC. It yields the protein CASSLLAGVMKEQFF. The V and J genes are TRBV5-4 and TRBJ2-1, with 11 bases aligning to TRBD2. CDR1 SGHNT and CDR2 YYREEE come from the germline V gene (reference sequence). V gave up 2 bases and J gave up 10 bases; unmatched junction bases: 8. This CDR3 spans 15 amino acids.

V is TRBV29-1 and J is TRBJ1-1; tentative D call: TRBD1 (6 bases). Germline V lookup: CDR1 SQVTM, CDR2 ANQGSEA. Trimming pared 7 bases from V and 3 bases from J, leaving 12 bases between. The CDR3 loop spans 12 amino acids. CDR3 nucleotide sequence: TGCAGCGGGCTACAGGGCTACACTGAAGCTTTCTTT. It yields the protein CSGLQGYTEAFF.

J is TRBJ1-2 and V is TRBV3-1 (or the pseudogene TRBV3-2); 8 bases map to TRBD1. Germline CDR1 reads LGHDT; CDR2 reads YNNKEL (reference sequence). The CDR3 is 14 residues long. V was clipped by 2 bases and J by 4 bases; unmatched bases: 3. The DNA for the CDR3 is TGTGCCAGCAGCCAAAGACAGGGGACCTATGGCTACACCTTC. Its translation: CASSQRQGTYGYTF.

Notes on this clone: Mismatch with germline at one junction end may stem from a read error. The CDR3 loop reads CASSLGEGTSFQHF. The CDR3 DNA reads as TGTGCCAGCAGTTTGGGGGAGGGGACGTCGTTCCAGCATTTT. The chain couples TRBV5-5 to TRBJ1-5, with D possibly matching TRBD1 (5 bases). Germline CDR1 SGHKS, CDR2 YYEKEE (reference sequence). This CDR3 is 14 amino acids long. Full variable domain (rest looked up from reference TRBV5-5 and TRBJ1-5): DAGVTQSPTHLIKTRGQQVTLRCSPISGHKSVSWYQQVLGQGPQFIFQYYEKEERGRGNFPDRFSARQFPNYSSELNVNALLLGDSALYLCASSLGEGTSFQHFGDGTRLSIL.

The chain uses TRBV2 and TRBJ2-5; tentatively, D is TRBD1 (8 bases). The CDR3 is 17 amino acids. Trimming removed 7 bases from V and 5 bases from J, with 26 bases in between. Germline-derived CDR1 and CDR2 are SNHLY and FYNNEI. The CDR3 is CASTVGQGRGGLETQYF. In DNA, the CDR3 is TGTGCCAGCACCGTCGGACAGGGTAGGGGGGGATTGGAGACCCAGTACTTC.

The V gene is TRBV7-6, the J gene TRBJ2-3; no definite D call. Trimming removed 4 bases from V and 0 bases from J, with 8 bases in between. This CDR3 region has 14 residues. The germline V gene has CDR1 SGHVS and CDR2 FNYEAQ. The CDR3 nucleotides are TGTGCCAGCAGCTCCCGTTTAAGCACAGATACGCAGTATTTT. Amino acid sequence: CASSSRLSTDTQYF.

V is TRBV7-7 and J is TRBJ2-1; 11 positions agree with TRBD2. This CDR3 is built from 15 residues. Trimming cost V 4 bases and J 5 bases; bases outside gene matches: 4. The germline CDR1 and CDR2 sequences are SSHAT and FNYEAQ (reference sequence). The DNA for the CDR3 is TGTGCCAGCAGCTCCTCTAGCGGGGGGCACAATGAGCAGTTCTTC. As protein: CASSSSSGGHNEQFF. Drawing the rest from reference TRBV7-7 and TRBJ2-1, the complete variable domain is GAGVSQSPRYKVTKRGQDVTLRCDPISSHATLYWYQQALGQGPEFLTYFNYEAQPDKSGLPSDRFSAERPEGSISTLTIQRTEQRDSAMYRCASSSSSGGHNEQFFGPGTRLTVL.

This clone occurred once. This chain joins TRBV5-5 and TRBJ1-1; D might be TRBD1 (6 bases). Trimming took off 2 bases at V and 1 base at J, with 15 bases between the two ends. The CDR3 has 16 amino acids. Germline V gives CDR1 SGHKS, CDR2 YYEKEE (reference sequence). This chain's CDR3 is CASSLVVGGENTEAFF. The DNA for the CDR3 is TGTGCCAGCAGCTTAGTGGTAGGGGGGGAGAACACTGAAGCTTTCTTT.

This chain uses TRBV4-1 with TRBJ2-7, with D possibly matching TRBD2 (5 bases). Trimming cost V 0 bases and J 3 bases, with 12 bases left between them. Germline values: CDR1 MGHRA, CDR2 YSYEKL. The CDR3 length is 15 residues. The CDR3 DNA reads TGCGCCAGCAGCCAAGACGGAGGCGGCCGCTACGAGCAGTACTTC. As protein: CASSQDGGGRYEQYF.

This clone was seen more than once but under ten times. The chain couples TRBV12-3 or TRBV12-4 to TRBJ1-1; tentatively, D is TRBD1 (5 bases). This CDR3 contains 13 residues. Trimming removed 6 bases at V and 4 bases at J, with 12 bases between. The CDR3 here is CASSKVRGTEAFF. DNA of the CDR3: TGTGCCAGCAGCAAAGTAAGGGGCACTGAAGCTTTCTTT.

DNA of the CDR3: TGTGCCAGCAGCCCCCCCAGGGGGATAGACACTGAAGCTTTCTTT. It is translated as CASSPPRGIDTEAFF. The rearrangement uses TRBV5-4 and TRBJ1-1; 7 bases match TRBD1. Germline-derived CDR1 and CDR2 are SGHNT and YYREEE (reference sequence). CDR3 length equals 15 residues. The V gene end was trimmed by 4 bases and the J gene end by 3 bases; junction bases not matched to a gene: 9. The full variable domain, its missing parts supplied by reference TRBV5-4 and TRBJ1-1, is ETGVTQSPTHLIKTRGQQVTLRCSSQSGHNTVSWYQQALGQGPQFIFQYYREEENGRGNFPPRFSGLQFPNYSSELNVNALELDDSALYLCASSPPRGIDTEAFFGQGTRLTVV.

The chain carries TRBV3-1 (or the pseudogene TRBV3-2) and TRBJ1-3; 7 nucleotides match TRBD1. Germline CDR1 reads LGHDT; CDR2 reads YNNKEL (reference sequence). The CDR3 has 17 residues. The J segment lost 2 bases and the V segment lost 4 bases, leaving 11 bases of the junction unmatched. As DNA, the CDR3 is TGTGCCAGCAGCCTAGATATGCCAACAGGGGCTGGAAACACCATATATTTT. It yields the protein CASSLDMPTGAGNTIYF.

The chain carries TRBV6-5 and TRBJ2-6; D gene ambiguous. This CDR3 contains 13 residues. Deletions cut 6 bases from V and 2 bases from J, with 5 bases between. The germline gives CDR1 MNHEY, CDR2 SVGAGI. The CDR3 DNA sequence: TGTGCCAGCAGCTCCCCTGGGGCCAACGTCCTGACTTTC. As protein: CASSSPGANVLTF.

The chain employs TRBV5-1 and TRBJ2-7; 7 nucleotides agree with TRBD2. V trimming: 4 bases; J trimming: 7 bases; junction bases outside the gene matches: 14. Germline V gives CDR1 SGHRS, CDR2 YFSETQ. The CDR3 consists of 15 residues. CDR3: CASSETPSGEGEQYF. CDR3 DNA sequence: TGCGCCAGCAGCGAAACTCCCTCGGGGGAGGGAGAGCAGTACTTC.

The J gene is TRBJ2-3, the V gene TRBV10-3, with 9 bases aligning to TRBD2. This CDR3 spans 15 amino acids. From germline, CDR1 is ENHRY and CDR2 SYGVKD. Losses at the gene ends were 8 bases for V and 4 bases for J; bases not matched to a gene: 10. CDR3 DNA sequence: TGTGCCATCGGACCCCGCGGCGGGGGGGCAGATACGCAGTATTTT. Protein: CAIGPRGGGADTQYF.

V is TRBV4-1 and J is TRBJ1-3, with D possibly matching TRBD1 (5 bases). The germline V and J ends were trimmed by 2 bases and 5 bases, with 25 bases remaining between them. Germline-derived CDR1 and CDR2 are MGHRA and YSYEKL. The CDR3 runs to 19 residues. The CDR3 nucleotides read TGCGCCAGCAGCCAAAAACCGGCGGGGGGAGGATTATGGAGAAACACCATATATTTT. The encoded protein is CASSQKPAGGGLWRNTIYF.

The chain carries TRBV5-1 and TRBJ1-1, with no clear D. This CDR3 contains 16 residues. The V gene's germline CDR1 is SGHRS and CDR2 YFSETQ. V lost 1 base to trimming and J lost 5 bases, with 18 bases between them. The CDR3 protein is CASSLMGRLIGTEAFF. The CDR3 DNA is TGCGCCAGCAGCTTGATGGGCAGATTGATTGGGACTGAAGCTTTCTTT.

The chain uses TRBV2 and TRBJ2-3; tentatively, D is TRBD1 (6 bases). Germline CDR1 reads SNHLY; CDR2 reads FYNNEI. The ends were cut back, 5 bases at V and 10 bases at J, with 13 bases in the middle. The CDR3 is 12 amino acids. The DNA for the CDR3 is TGTGCCAGCAGTCGGGACATAGAGGCGCAGTATTTT. Protein: CASSRDIEAQYF.

The rearrangement links TRBV6-1 to TRBJ1-2; no definite D call. The CDR3 is made up of 14 amino acids. In germline, CDR1 is MNHNS, CDR2 SASEGT. V lost 6 bases and J lost 0, with 11 bases in between. The CDR3 spells CASSQAQSNYGYTF. In DNA form, the CDR3 reads TGTGCCAGCAGCCAGGCACAGTCTAACTATGGCTACACCTTC.

The V and J genes are TRBV11-3 and TRBJ1-1; TRBD1 is a possible D gene (5 bases). CDR1 and CDR2 from the germline V gene are SGHNT and YENEEA. The CDR3 has 12 residues. V lost 4 bases, J lost 5 bases, and 8 bases lay in between. Written as DNA, the CDR3 is TGTGCCAGCAGCTACGGGGGGACTGAAGCTTTCTTT. Its translation: CASSYGGTEAFF. Filled out from reference TRBV11-3 and TRBJ1-1, the complete variable domain reads EAGVVQSPRYKIIEKKQPVAFWCNPISGHNTLYWYLQNLGQGPELLIRYENEEAVDDSQLPKDRFSAERLKGVDSTLKIQPAELGDSAVYLCASSYGGTEAFFGQGTRLTVV.

This rearrangement joins TRBV28 to TRBJ1-2, with 7 bases fitting TRBD1. This CDR3 comprises 14 residues. V was clipped by 6 bases and J by 4 bases; unmatched bases: 8. The germline V gene encodes CDR1 MDHEN and CDR2 SYDVKM. CDR3 in amino acids: CASSTQGPSYGYTF. CDR3 nucleotides: TGTGCCAGCAGCACACAGGGGCCGAGCTATGGCTACACCTTC.

This clone was seen more than once but under ten times. The chain has TRBV28 and TRBJ1-1; D perhaps matches TRBD1 (5 bases). V was trimmed by 4 bases and J by 0 bases, leaving 15 bases between them. CDR3 size: 16 residues. From germline, CDR1 is MDHEN and CDR2 SYDVKM. CDR3 bases: TGTGCCAGCAGTTCTCCTTTGGGGGGGGTGAACACTGAAGCTTTCTTT. It specifies CASSSPLGGVNTEAFF.

The rearrangement uses TRBV4-1 and TRBJ1-2; D ambiguous. Trimming pared 0 bases from V and 3 bases from J, leaving 11 bases between. The CDR3 runs to 15 residues. Germline lookup yields CDR1 MGHRA and CDR2 YSYEKL. CDR3 DNA sequence: TGCGCCAGCAGCCAAGAACACAGCCCGTACTATGGCTACACCTTC. Translation: CASSQEHSPYYGYTF.

V and J are TRBV6-5 and TRBJ1-1, with D perhaps TRBD1 (6 bases). The length of the CDR3 is 14 residues. Trimming took off 6 bases at V and 7 bases at J, with 18 bases between the two ends. Per germline, CDR1 MNHEY and CDR2 SVGAGI. The CDR3 bases are TGTGCCAGCAGCTCACCTCAGGGGCCTAATGAAGCTTTCTTT. This codes for CASSSPQGPNEAFF.

The chain has TRBV10-3 and TRBJ2-7, with D maybe TRBD1 (6 bases). The V gene lost 11 bases and the J gene lost 2 bases, with 13 bases spanning the gap. Germline loops: CDR1 ENHRY, CDR2 SYGVKD. The length of the CDR3 is 12 residues. The DNA for the CDR3 is TGTGCCGCTCAGGGGTTGACCTACGAGCAGTACTTC. This gives the protein CAAQGLTYEQYF.

This clone was recorded once. J is TRBJ2-1 and V is TRBV7-3, with TRBD2 identical over 12 bases. CDR3 length equals 16 residues. Germline-derived CDR1 and CDR2 are SGHTA and FQGTGA. V was clipped by 5 bases and J by 5 bases; unmatched bases: 7. CDR3 residues: CASSPSGGAFNNEQFF. The CDR3 bases are TGTGCCAGCAGCCCTAGCGGGGGGGCCTTCAACAATGAGCAGTTCTTC.

The V and J genes are TRBV6-1 and TRBJ1-2; possible D gene TRBD1, 5 bases. In germline, CDR1 is MNHNS, CDR2 SASEGT. V gave up 2 bases and J gave up 6 bases, with 28 bases separating them. The CDR3 totals 19 residues. CDR3 loop: CASSEFAGSRTGFGNGYTF. The CDR3, as DNA: TGTGCCAGCAGTGAATTCGCTGGGTCCCGAACAGGATTTGGGAATGGCTACACCTTC.

The chain employs TRBV15 and TRBJ2-3; 7 nucleotides align to TRBD1. Trimming at V came to 8 bases and at J to 0 bases, leaving 5 bases not matched to a gene. The CDR3 runs 14 residues. Germline CDR1 and CDR2: LNHNV and YYDKDF (reference sequence). The CDR3 DNA reads as TGTGCCACCCAGGGGGACGGTAGCACAGATACGCAGTATTTT. Translation gives CATQGDGSTDTQYF.